The 10 T cell receptor beta chains in this list originate from one sample, sequenced in a study of vaccination and CD4 T cells after COVID-19. Specified treatment: roughly 10-day PBMC culture with coronavirus spike peptide pools or control peptides (ViraFEST assay). At the Johns Hopkins FTIC core, DNA taken from cultured CD4+ T cells was sequenced by way of the Oncomine TCR Beta short-read assay. TCRdb reprocessed the PCR reads with MiXCR, giving one entry per CDR3 protein. The sample lists about 20,000 distinct CDR3 sequences; around 52% were seen once. Antigens of these TCRs are unknown. The sequencing input was CD4+ T cells from blood, cultured in vitro. These receptors were obtained from a human donor who had recovered from COVID-19.

The gene calls are TRBV20-1 and TRBJ2-5, with 10 bases that match TRBD2. The V and J ends lost 4 bases and 5 bases, in that order; junction bases with no gene match: 10. The CDR3 sequence is 15 residues long. Germline lookup yields CDR1 DFQATT and CDR2 SNEGSKA (reference sequence). The CDR3 region is CSAKRAGGPYETQYF. CDR3 DNA sequence: TGCAGTGCTAAACGAGCGGGGGGGCCTTATGAGACCCAGTACTTC.

This clonotype has just one count. The chain links TRBV19 to TRBJ2-6, with 7 bases that match TRBD1. The CDR3 runs 18 residues. CDR1 is LNHDA, CDR2 SQIVND, per germline (reference sequence). After removal of 2 bases from V and 0 bases from J, the junction contained 7 bases not matched to a gene. The CDR3 here is CASSIRDSSSSGANVLTF. The CDR3 region has the DNA TGTGCCAGTAGTATAAGGGACAGCTCTAGCTCTGGGGCCAACGTCCTGACTTTC.

The chain has TRBV7-2 and TRBJ1-1; D possibly corresponds to TRBD1 (5 bases). V was pared by 5 bases and J by 11 bases, with 15 bases between. The CDR3 length is 12 residues. Germline CDR1 and CDR2: SGHTA and FQGNSA. CDR3 amino acids: CASSGGARLAFF. The CDR3 bases are TGTGCCAGCAGCGGAGGGGCCCGGCTCGCTTTCTTT.

The J gene is TRBJ1-4, the V gene TRBV20-1; D unclear. The V and J ends lost 0 bases and 12 bases respectively, with 8 bases between them. This CDR3 comprises 11 residues. Germline V gives CDR1 DFQATT, CDR2 SNEGSKA (reference sequence). The CDR3 bases are TGCAGTGCTAGAGATTACCCGGAACTGTTTTTT. It is translated as CSARDYPELFF.

The chain combines TRBV10-3 with TRBJ1-5; D gene unclear. The CDR3 has 15 residues. The germline V and J ends were trimmed by 10 bases and 4 bases, with 20 bases remaining between them. Germline V lookup: CDR1 ENHRY, CDR2 SYGVKD. In nucleotides, the CDR3 is TGTGCCACAACCCCCCGGGGTGACGGAAATCAGCCCCAGCATTTT. The encoded protein is CATTPRGDGNQPQHF.

This chain links TRBV6-2 or TRBV6-3 with TRBJ1-1, with 10 bases lining up with TRBD1. Germline CDR1 and CDR2: MNHEY and SVGEGT. The V gene end was trimmed by 5 bases and the J gene end by 5 bases; junction bases not matched to a gene: 8. The CDR3 spans 15 residues. CDR3 coding DNA: TGTGCCAGCAGTCAACCGACAGGGGGCGAGACTGAAGCTTTCTTT. Encoded protein: CASSQPTGGETEAFF.

This clonotype has just a few counts. The V gene is TRBV7-8, the J gene TRBJ2-1; D perhaps matches TRBD2 (6 bases). The V and J ends lost 1 base and 0 bases respectively, with 13 bases between them. CDR3 size: 17 residues. CDR1 is SGHVS, CDR2 FQNEAQ, per germline. The DNA of the CDR3 is TGTGCCAGCAGCTTAGACCAACTAGCATTCTCCTACAATGAGCAGTTCTTC. The encoded protein is CASSLDQLAFSYNEQFF.

The chain couples TRBV5-1 to TRBJ2-1; TRBD1 agrees at 10 bases. The trim removed 3 bases at V and 2 bases at J, leaving 2 bases unmatched. The germline V gene has CDR1 SGHRS and CDR2 YFSETQ. The CDR3 length is 15 residues. The CDR3 DNA is TGCGCCAGCAGCTACGGGACAGGGGCCTACAATGAGCAGTTCTTC. This sequence encodes CASSYGTGAYNEQFF.

This clonotype is a singleton in its sample. The chain uses TRBV6-1 and TRBJ1-1; the match to TRBD1 covers 7 bases. Trimming cost V 6 bases and J 6 bases; bases outside gene matches: 7. Germline CDR1 and CDR2: MNHNS and SASEGT. CDR3 length: 13 residues. DNA for the CDR3: TGTGCCAGCAGGACAGGGCCTCACTCTGAAGCTTTCTTT. Protein: CASRTGPHSEAFF.

The V and J genes are TRBV28 and TRBJ1-2; no clear D. Germline V lookup: CDR1 MDHEN, CDR2 SYDVKM. V lost 4 bases, J lost 0 bases, and 18 bases lay in between. The CDR3 sequence is 17 residues long. The CDR3 reads CASSSGADGVANYGYTF. CDR3 nucleotide sequence: TGTGCCAGCAGTTCCGGCGCGGACGGAGTAGCTAACTATGGCTACACCTTC.